This T cell receptor (beta chain) derives from a study of cytomegalovirus exposure and HLA in healthy donors. As for the study in general: Prior work identified about 120 million unique TCR beta sequences in 150 million to 200 million T cells. Points from the study as a whole: Solely CMV serostatus was available to characterize immune exposure. Reports state that TCR beta sequences accurately predicted most subjects' HLA-A and HLA-B alleles.

The CDR3 loop spans 14 amino acids. Germline CDR1 reads KGHSH; CDR2 reads LQKENI. V was cut by 6 bases and J by 4 bases, with 13 bases left in between. A multiplex PCR was run with 60 Vbeta primers and 13 Jbeta primers. The table came from immunoSEQ multiplex PCR; TCRdb's copy has only in-frame clones and leaves some out. This table lists approximately 150,000 clones. For this clone: The antigen is undetermined.

V and J are TRBV18 and TRBJ2-1; TRBD1 is a possible D gene (5 bases). The sequenced sample was PBMCs. The receptor comes from a male donor in good health and CMV-seronegative. Here the CDR3 DNA reads TGTGCCAGCTCGCTTAAAGACAGTTACAATGAGCAGTTCTTC. Protein product: CASSLKDSYNEQFF.